This T cell receptor (beta chain) was profiled in a study of human thymus T cells. Study findings and constraints: V and J gene usage appeared biased in thymic and blood repertoires.

Donor material was obtained from healthy Finnish infants undergoing corrective surgery for congenital heart defects. During surgery, about 0.45-1 mL peripheral blood was drawn from four of eight donors. Blood DNA came from all available leukocytes, not a fixed cell number. Only in-frame clones appear in the TCRdb table, and some are missing; sequencing was by immunoSEQ multiplex PCR. The repertoire holds just over 45,000 clones, with approximately 95% as singletons. V was clipped by 3 bases and J by 5 bases; unmatched bases: 5. The CDR3 spans 14 residues. Germline V gene data show CDR1 as SGHTA and CDR2 as FQGNSA. On this clone: The antigen remains undetermined.

The sequence derives from a girl under three years old with a congenital heart defect but otherwise immunologically healthy. The chain couples TRBV7-2 to TRBJ2-3; 7 bases align to TRBD2. The sequenced sample consisted of blood. This chain's CDR3 is CASSLAGAVDTQYF. The CDR3 DNA follows: TGTGCCAGCAGCTTGGCGGGAGCCGTAGATACGCAGTATTTT.